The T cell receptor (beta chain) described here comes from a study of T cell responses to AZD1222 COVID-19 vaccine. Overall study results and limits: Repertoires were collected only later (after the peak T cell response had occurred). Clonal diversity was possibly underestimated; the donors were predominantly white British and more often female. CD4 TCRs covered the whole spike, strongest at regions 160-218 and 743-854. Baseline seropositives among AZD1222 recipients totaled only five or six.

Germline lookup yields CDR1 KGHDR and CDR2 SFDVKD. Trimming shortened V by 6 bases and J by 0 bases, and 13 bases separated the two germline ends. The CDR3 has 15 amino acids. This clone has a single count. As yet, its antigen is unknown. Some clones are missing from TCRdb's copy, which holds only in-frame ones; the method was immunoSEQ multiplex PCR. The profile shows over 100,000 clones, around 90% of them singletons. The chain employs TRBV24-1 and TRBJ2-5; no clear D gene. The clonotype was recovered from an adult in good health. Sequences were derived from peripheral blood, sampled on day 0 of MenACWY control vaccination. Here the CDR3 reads CATSLGAGHQETQYF. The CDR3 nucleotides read TGTGCCACCAGTTTGGGTGCAGGCCACCAAGAGACCCAGTACTTC.